This TCR beta chain was sequenced during a study of blood T cell repertoires in COVID-19. Study background: T cells, B-cell-depleted T cells, or PBMCs provided the cDNA or gDNA that served as material.

The CDR3 has 20 amino acids. The germline V gene encodes CDR1 MNHEY and CDR2 SMNVEV (reference sequence). The ends were cut back, 1 base at V and 0 bases at J, with 19 bases in the middle. In the study's own analysis: It was from reference gene primer amplification that nucleated cell counts were estimated. Data came from immunoSEQ multiplex PCR; TCRdb stores just in-frame clones and leaves some out. Clone size and V and J calls were adopted from that table, with D and trimming inferred from the DNA. The sample shows 300,000 to 500,000 clones, approximately 87% of them seen only once. The origin of this receptor is a woman aged 30 to 39 with acute COVID-19. Sequencing input: PBMCs or T cells enriched from blood (not recorded which). The chain carries TRBV27 and TRBJ2-6, with a weak D call TRBD1 (6 bases). The CDR3 sequence: CASSLWADRTVPSGANVLTF. In DNA, the CDR3 is TGTGCCAGCAGTTTATGGGCCGACAGGACGGTTCCCTCTGGGGCCAACGTCCTGACTTTC.